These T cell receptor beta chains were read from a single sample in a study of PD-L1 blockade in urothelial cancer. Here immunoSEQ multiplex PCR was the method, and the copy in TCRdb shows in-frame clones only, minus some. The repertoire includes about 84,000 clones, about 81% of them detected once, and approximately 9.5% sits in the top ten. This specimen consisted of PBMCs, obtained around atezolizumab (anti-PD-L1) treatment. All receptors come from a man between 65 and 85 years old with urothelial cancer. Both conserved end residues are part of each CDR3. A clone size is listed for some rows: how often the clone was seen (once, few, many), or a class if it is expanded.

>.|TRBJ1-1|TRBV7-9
CASSTENTEAFF
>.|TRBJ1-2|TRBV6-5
CASSGTGFDGYTF
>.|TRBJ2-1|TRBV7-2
CASSFIPSDRVVYNEQFF
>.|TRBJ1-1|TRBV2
CASSEPTFGAEAFF
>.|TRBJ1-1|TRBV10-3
CAISQDGRAEAFF
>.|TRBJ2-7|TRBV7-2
CASSLSGSSYEQYF
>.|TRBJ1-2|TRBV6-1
CASSALEGGANGYTF
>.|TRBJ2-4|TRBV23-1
CASTRDFLKNIQYF
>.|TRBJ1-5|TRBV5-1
CASSHTGGGNQPQHF
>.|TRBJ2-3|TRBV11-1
CASSAALAGPTDTQYF
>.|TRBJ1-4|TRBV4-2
CASSQQGEANEKLFF
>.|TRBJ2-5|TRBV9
CASSARSTTSGQETQYF
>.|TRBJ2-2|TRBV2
CASRKTSGTNTGELFF
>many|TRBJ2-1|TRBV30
CAWTGTPNVF
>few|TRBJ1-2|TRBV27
CASSLSRTGHYGYTF
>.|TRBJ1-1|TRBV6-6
CASSPQEGLRDTEAFF
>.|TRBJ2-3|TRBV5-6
CASSLYGGIGTDTQYF
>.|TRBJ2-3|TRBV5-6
CASSLAATRDTDTQYF
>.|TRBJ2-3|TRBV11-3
CASSPLAGGYTDTQYF
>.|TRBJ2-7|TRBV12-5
CASGVGLAGYDEQYF
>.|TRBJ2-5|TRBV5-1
CASSLQGETQYF
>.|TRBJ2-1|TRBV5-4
CASSPPRDRENNEQFF
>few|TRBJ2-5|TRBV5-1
CASKLQGAQETQYF
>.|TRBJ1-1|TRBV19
CASSIGGSLMNTEAFF
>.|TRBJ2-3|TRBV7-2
CASSNSGGAGDTQYF
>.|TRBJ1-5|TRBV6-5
CASSYSQANQPQHF
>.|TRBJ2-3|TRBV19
CASRTGLGPDTQYF
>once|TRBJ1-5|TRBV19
CASIPGTGNNQPQHF
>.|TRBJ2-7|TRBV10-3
CAISESSGRASEQYF
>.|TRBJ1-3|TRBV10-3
CAISESMDRHIPYFSSGNTIYF
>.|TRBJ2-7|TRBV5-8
CASSKDYLAYEQYF
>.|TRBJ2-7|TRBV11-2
CASSANPHRGYF
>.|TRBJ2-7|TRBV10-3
CAISADRDGEQYF
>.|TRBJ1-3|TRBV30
CAWSLRGTGNTIYF
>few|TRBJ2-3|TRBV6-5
CASSYGTRADTQYF
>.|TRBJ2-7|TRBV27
CASSFGGLTYEQYF
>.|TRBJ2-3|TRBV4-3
CASSQDHRRREAYTQYF
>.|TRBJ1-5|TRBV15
CATSTDRAGNQPQHF
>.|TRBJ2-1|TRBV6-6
CASSPRDRANNEQFF
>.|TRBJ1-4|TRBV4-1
CASSQDGGEKLFF
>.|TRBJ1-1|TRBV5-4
CASSFGSGGTEAFF
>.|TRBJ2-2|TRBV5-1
CASSPGQGNTGELFF
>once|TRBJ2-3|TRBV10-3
CAISLTSEGLTDTQYF
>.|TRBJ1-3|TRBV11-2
CASSLGQAAGNTIYF
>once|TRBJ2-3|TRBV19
CASSSTGGVGDTQYF
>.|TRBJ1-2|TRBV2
CASSYTNYGYTF
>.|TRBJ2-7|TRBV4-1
CASSQGGQGYEQYF
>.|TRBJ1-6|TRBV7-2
CASSSGAGENSPLHF
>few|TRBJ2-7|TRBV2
CASSMGPGREQYF
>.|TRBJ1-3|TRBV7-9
CASSLQGVLSGNTIYF
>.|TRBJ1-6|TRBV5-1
CASSFQDSPLHF
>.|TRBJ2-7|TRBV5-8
CASSLAGQGVGYEQYF
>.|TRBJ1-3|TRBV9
CASSVASGNSGNTIYF
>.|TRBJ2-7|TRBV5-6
CASSYGQGGGYEQYF